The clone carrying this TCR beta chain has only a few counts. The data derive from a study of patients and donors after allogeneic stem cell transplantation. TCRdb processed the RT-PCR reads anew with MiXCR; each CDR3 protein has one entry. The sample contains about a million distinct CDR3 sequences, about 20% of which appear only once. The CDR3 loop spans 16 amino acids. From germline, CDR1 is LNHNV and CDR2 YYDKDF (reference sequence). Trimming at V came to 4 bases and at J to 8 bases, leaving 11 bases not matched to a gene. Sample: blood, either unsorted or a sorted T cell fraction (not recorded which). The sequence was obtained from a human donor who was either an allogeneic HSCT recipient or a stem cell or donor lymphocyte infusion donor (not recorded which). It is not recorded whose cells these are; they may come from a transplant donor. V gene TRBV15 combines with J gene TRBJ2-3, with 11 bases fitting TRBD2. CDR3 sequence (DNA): TGTGCCACCAGCATATCCTTAGCGGGGGGGCGGGGTACGCAGTATTTT. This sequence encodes CATSISLAGGRGTQYF.